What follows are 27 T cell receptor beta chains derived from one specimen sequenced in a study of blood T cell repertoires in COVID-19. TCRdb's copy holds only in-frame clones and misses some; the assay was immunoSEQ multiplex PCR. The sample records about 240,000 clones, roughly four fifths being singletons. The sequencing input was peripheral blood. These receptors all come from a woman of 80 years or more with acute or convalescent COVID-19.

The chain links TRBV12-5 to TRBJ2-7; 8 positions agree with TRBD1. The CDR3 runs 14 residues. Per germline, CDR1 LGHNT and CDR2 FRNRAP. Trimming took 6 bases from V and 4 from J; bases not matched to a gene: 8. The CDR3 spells CASGTGTGRYEQYF. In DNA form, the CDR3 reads TGTGCTAGTGGCACCGGGACAGGCAGATACGAGCAGTACTTC.

The CDR3: CASSRPGRQETQYF. DNA for the CDR3: TGTGCCAGCAGCAGGCCTGGGAGACAAGAGACCCAGTACTTC. The chain carries TRBV5-6 and TRBJ2-5, with D perhaps TRBD2 (5 bases). This CDR3 comprises 14 residues. Germline V gene sequence: CDR1 SGHDT, CDR2 YYEEEE. The ends were cut back, 4 bases at V and 2 bases at J, with 12 bases in the middle.

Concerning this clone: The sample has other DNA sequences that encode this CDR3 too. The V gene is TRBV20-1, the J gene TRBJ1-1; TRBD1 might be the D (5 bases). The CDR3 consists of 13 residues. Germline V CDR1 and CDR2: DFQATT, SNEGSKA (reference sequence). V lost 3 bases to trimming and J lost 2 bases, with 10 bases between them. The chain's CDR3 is CSASTGVNTEAFF. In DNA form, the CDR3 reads TGCAGTGCTAGTACGGGGGTTAACACTGAAGCTTTCTTT.

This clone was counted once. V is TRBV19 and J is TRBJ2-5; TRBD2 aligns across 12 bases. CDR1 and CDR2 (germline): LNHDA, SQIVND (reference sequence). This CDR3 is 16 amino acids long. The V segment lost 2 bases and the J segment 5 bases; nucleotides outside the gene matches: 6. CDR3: CASSILAGGPRETQYF. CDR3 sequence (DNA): TGTGCCAGTAGTATACTAGCGGGGGGGCCGAGGGAGACCCAGTACTTC.

CDR3 nucleotide sequence: TGTGCCAGCTCACCGGGAGTAGCCAAAAACATTCAGTACTTC. Protein: CASSPGVAKNIQYF. The V gene is TRBV18, the J gene TRBJ2-4; a possible D gene is TRBD2 (5 bases). V was pared by 3 bases and J by 0 bases, with 6 bases between. This CDR3 comprises 14 residues. Germline loops: CDR1 KGHSH, CDR2 LQKENI.

The CDR3 sequence: CASSSGTGLYSPLHF. CDR3 nucleotides: TGTGCCAGCAGCTCTGGGACAGGCTTATATTCACCCCTCCACTTT. The V and J genes are TRBV5-8 and TRBJ1-6; 8 nucleotides agree with TRBD1. Germline-derived CDR1 and CDR2 are SGHTS and YDEGEE. The CDR3 runs to 15 residues. J lost 8 bases, V lost 3 bases, and 7 bases had no gene match.

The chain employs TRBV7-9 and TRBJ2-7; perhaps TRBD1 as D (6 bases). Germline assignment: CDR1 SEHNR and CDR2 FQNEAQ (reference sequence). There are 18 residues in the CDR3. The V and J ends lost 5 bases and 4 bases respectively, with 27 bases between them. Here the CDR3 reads CASSPPLGQPRAKYEQYF. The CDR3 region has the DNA TGTGCCAGCAGCCCCCCCTTAGGACAGCCCAGAGCTAAATACGAGCAGTACTTC.

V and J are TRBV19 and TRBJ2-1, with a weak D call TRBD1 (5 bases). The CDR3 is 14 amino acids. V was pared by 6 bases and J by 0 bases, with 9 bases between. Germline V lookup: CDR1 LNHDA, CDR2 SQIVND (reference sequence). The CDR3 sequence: CASRTESSYNEQFF. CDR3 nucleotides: TGTGCCAGTAGGACAGAGAGCTCCTACAATGAGCAGTTCTTC.

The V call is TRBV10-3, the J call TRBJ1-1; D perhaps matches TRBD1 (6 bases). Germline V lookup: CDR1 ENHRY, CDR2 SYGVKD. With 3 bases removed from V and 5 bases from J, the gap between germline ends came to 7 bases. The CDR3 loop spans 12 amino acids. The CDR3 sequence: CAISDRGTEAFF. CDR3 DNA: TGTGCCATCAGTGACAGGGGAACTGAAGCTTTCTTT.

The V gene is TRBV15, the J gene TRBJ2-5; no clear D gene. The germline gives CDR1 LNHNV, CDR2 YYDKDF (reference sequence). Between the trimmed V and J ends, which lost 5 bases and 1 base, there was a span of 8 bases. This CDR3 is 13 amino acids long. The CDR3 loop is CATSSRVQETQYF. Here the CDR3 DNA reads TGTGCCACCAGCTCCCGGGTCCAAGAGACCCAGTACTTC.

The CDR3 DNA reads as TGCGCCAGCAGCTTATCTCGAACTAATGAAAAACTGTTTTTT. Translation: CASSLSRTNEKLFF. The V and J genes are TRBV5-1 and TRBJ1-4; D is unresolved. Looked up from germline, CDR1 is SGHRS and CDR2 is YFSETQ. V was clipped by 2 bases and J by 1 base, with 6 bases between them. The CDR3 length is 14 residues.

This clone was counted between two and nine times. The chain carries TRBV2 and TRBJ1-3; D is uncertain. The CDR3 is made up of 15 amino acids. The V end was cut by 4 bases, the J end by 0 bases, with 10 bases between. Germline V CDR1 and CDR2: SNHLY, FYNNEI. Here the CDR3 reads CASSGGESSGNTIYF. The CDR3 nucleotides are TGTGCCAGCAGTGGCGGGGAGTCCTCTGGAAACACCATATATTTT.

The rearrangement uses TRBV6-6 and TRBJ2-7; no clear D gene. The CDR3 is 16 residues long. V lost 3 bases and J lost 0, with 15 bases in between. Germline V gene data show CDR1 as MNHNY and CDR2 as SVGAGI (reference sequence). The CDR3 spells CASSYLDTGSSYEQYF. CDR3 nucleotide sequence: TGTGCCAGCAGTTATCTCGACACTGGTAGCTCCTACGAGCAGTACTTC.

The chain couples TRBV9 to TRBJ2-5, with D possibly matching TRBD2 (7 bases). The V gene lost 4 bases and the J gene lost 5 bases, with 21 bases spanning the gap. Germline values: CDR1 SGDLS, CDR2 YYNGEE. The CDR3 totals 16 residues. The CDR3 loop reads CASSPPLGGGGETQYF. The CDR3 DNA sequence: TGTGCCAGCAGCCCTCCTTTAGGGGGGGGCGGGGAGACCCAGTACTTC.

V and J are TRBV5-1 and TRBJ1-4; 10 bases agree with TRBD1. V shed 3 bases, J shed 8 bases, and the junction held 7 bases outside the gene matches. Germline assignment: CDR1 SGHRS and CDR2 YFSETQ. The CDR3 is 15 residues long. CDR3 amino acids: CASSSPDRGSEKLFF. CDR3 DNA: TGCGCCAGCAGCTCCCCGGACAGGGGGAGCGAAAAACTGTTTTTT.

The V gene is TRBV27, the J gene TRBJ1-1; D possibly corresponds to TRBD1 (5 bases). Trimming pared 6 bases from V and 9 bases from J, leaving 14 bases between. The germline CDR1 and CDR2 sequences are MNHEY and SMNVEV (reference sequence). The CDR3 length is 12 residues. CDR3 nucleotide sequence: TGTGCCAGCAGCTTTCGGGGACTCCAAGCTTTCTTT. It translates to CASSFRGLQAFF.

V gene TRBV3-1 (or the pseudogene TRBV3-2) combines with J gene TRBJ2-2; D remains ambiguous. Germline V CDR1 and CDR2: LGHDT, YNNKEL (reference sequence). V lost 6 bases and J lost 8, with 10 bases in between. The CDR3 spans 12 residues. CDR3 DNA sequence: TGTGCCAGCAGAGAAGCGTCGGGGGAGCTGTTTTTT. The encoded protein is CASREASGELFF.

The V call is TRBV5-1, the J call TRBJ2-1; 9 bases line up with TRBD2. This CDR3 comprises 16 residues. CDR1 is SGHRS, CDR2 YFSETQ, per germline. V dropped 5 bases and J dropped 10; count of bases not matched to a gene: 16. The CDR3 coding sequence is TGCGCCAGCAGTGTGATGACTCGCGGGGGGGCCGGGGAGCAGTTCTTC. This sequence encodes CASSVMTRGGAGEQFF.

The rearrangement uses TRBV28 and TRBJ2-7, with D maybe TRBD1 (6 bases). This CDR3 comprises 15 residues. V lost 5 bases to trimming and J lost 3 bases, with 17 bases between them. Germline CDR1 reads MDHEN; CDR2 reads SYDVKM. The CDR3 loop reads CASSVQGRSRYEQYF. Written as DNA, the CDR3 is TGTGCCAGCAGTGTACAGGGTCGATCCCGCTACGAGCAGTACTTC.

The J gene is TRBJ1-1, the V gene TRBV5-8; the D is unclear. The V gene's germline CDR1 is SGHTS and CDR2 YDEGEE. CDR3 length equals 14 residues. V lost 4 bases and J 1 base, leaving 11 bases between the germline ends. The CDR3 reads CASSLRPRNTEAFF. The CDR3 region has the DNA TGTGCCAGCAGCCTGAGGCCGAGGAACACTGAAGCTTTCTTT.

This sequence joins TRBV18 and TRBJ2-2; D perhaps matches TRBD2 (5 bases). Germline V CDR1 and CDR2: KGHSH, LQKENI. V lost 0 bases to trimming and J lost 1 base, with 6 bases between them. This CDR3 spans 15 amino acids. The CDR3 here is CASSPPAGNTGELFF. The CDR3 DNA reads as TGTGCCAGCTCACCACCGGCGGGGAACACCGGGGAGCTGTTTTTT.

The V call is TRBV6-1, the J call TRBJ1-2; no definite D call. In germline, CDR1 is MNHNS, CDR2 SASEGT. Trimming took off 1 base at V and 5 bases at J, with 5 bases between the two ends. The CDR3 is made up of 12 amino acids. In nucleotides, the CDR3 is TGTGCCAGCAGTGAAGACGGTTATGGCTACACCTTC. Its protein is CASSEDGYGYTF.

Here the CDR3 reads CASSPPTGTLRPYEQYF. The CDR3 DNA reads TGTGCCAGCTCACCACCGACAGGCACCCTCAGACCCTACGAGCAGTACTTC. This chain links TRBV18 with TRBJ2-7, with D possibly being TRBD1 (6 bases). Trimming left V 0 bases short and J 2 bases short, with 17 bases between. CDR1 is KGHSH, CDR2 LQKENI, per germline. The CDR3 covers 17 residues.

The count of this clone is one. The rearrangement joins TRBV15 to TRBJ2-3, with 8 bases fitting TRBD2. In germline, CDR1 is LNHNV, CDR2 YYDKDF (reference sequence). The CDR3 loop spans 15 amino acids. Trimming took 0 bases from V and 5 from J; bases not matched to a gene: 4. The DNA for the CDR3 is TGTGCCACCAGCAGAGATGTCGGGGGGGTAGATACGCAGTATTTT. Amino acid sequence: CATSRDVGGVDTQYF.

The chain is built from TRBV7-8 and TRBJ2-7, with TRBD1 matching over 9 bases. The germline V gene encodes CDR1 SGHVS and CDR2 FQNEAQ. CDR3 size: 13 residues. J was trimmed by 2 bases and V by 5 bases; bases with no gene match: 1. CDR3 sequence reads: CASSRQGAYEQYF. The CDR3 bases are TGTGCCAGCAGCCGACAGGGGGCCTACGAGCAGTACTTC.

The CDR3 sequence is CASSYPGSGANVLTF. Here the CDR3 DNA reads TGTGCCAGCAGTTACCCGGGGTCTGGGGCCAACGTCCTGACTTTC. The chain employs TRBV6-5 and TRBJ2-6; D might be TRBD2 (5 bases). The CDR3 loop spans 15 amino acids. Trimming took off 2 bases at V and 1 base at J, with 6 bases between the two ends. The germline V gene encodes CDR1 MNHEY and CDR2 SVGAGI.

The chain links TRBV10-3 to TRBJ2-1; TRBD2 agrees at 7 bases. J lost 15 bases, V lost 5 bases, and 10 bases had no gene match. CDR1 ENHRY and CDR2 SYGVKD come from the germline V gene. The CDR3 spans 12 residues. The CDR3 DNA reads TGTGCCATCAGTCCCGCCAGCGGGGCCCCGTTCTTC. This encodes CAISPASGAPFF.